The rows below give T cell receptor beta chains drawn from one sample of a study of beta chain features in type 1 diabetes. Here immunoSEQ multiplex PCR was the method, and the copy in TCRdb shows in-frame clones only, minus some. This table holds 600,000 to 700,000 clones, roughly 13% found once. Input material: naive CD4+ T cells from blood. The receptors here all came from a man aged 18 to 35 with type 1 diabetes. Each CDR3 is given with its conserved first and last residue. Each record gives: D gene, J gene, V gene, clone size, CDR3 protein, CDR3 DNA. D genes are given only for firm matches. The size of a clone is reported for some rows only, either as once, few or many, or as a class for expanded clones.

>TRBD1|TRBJ1-3|TRBV7-2|few
CASSLVRTGVRRSGNTIYF
TGTGCCAGCAGCTTAGTGCGGACAGGGGTACGCCGGTCTGGAAACACCATATATTTT
>NA|TRBJ2-2|TRBV27|few
CASKGGQGVHGELFF
TGTGCCAGCAAAGGGGGTCAGGGTGTCCACGGGGAGCTGTTTTTT
>NA|TRBJ1-2|TRBV28|NA
CASISGAGDYGYTF
TGTGCCAGCATCTCCGGGGCAGGGGACTATGGCTACACCTTC
>TRBD2|TRBJ2-5|TRBV6-5|few
CASSRAGAQYF
TGTGCCAGCAGCAGGGCGGGGGCCCAGTACTTC
>TRBD2|TRBJ2-5|TRBV29-1|NA
CSVETSGGVGETQYF
TGCAGCGTTGAGACTAGCGGGGGGGTTGGAGAGACCCAGTACTTC
>TRBD1|TRBJ2-5|TRBV15|NA
CATTSSTGPGETQYF
TGTGCCACCACCTCCTCGACAGGGCCTGGAGAGACCCAGTACTTC
>NA|TRBJ2-1|TRBV19|few
CASSGLIPQFQFF
TGTGCCAGTAGTGGATTGATACCCCAGTTCCAGTTCTTC
>NA|TRBJ1-4|TRBV6-5|NA
CASSGGEKLFF
TGTGCCAGCAGCGGCGGTGAAAAACTGTTTTTT
>NA|TRBJ1-5|TRBV7-9|NA
CASSLVGEQPQHF
TGTGCCAGCAGCTTAGTAGGGGAACAGCCCCAGCATTTT
>TRBD2|TRBJ2-7|TRBV30|NA
CAWRGVAGSYEQYF
TGTGCCTGGAGAGGGGTAGCGGGGTCCTACGAGCAGTACTTC
>NA|TRBJ1-2|TRBV7-2|NA
CASSSYREIGGYTF
TGTGCCAGCAGCTCGTACAGGGAAATCGGCGGCTACACCTTC
>NA|TRBJ2-5|TRBV5-1|few
CASSAWRQETQYF
TGCGCCAGCAGCGCCTGGAGGCAAGAGACCCAGTACTTC
>TRBD1|TRBJ1-6|TRBV9|few
CASSVGQGQSYNSPLHF
TGTGCCAGCAGCGTAGGACAGGGTCAGTCCTATAATTCACCCCTCCACTTT
>TRBD1|TRBJ2-7|TRBV27|NA
CASRSLGQGVPYEQYF
TGTGCCAGCAGATCCCTGGGACAGGGGGTGCCCTACGAGCAGTACTTC
>NA|TRBJ2-2|TRBV6-1|NA
CASSVGLDANTGELFF
TGTGCCAGCAGTGTCGGACTGGACGCGAACACCGGGGAGCTGTTTTTT
>NA|TRBJ2-7|TRBV6-5|NA
CASSYGGPVDEQYF
TGTGCCAGCAGTTACGGGGGGCCCGTCGACGAGCAGTACTTC
>NA|TRBJ2-7|TRBV15|NA
CATSVGVQAYEQYF
TGTGCCACCAGCGTTGGAGTCCAGGCCTACGAGCAGTACTTC
>NA|TRBJ1-6|TRBV29-1|NA
CSVRGTDNNSPLHF
TGCAGCGTCCGAGGGACGGATAATAATTCACCCCTCCACTTT
>NA|TRBJ1-1|TRBV18|few
CASSPPGGGTEAFF
TGTGCCAGCTCACCACCCGGAGGGGGGACTGAAGCTTTCTTT
>NA|TRBJ2-1|TRBV27|NA
CASSLRRFYNEQFF
TGTGCCAGCAGTTTGCGCAGGTTCTACAATGAGCAGTTCTTC
>NA|TRBJ1-1|TRBV5-4|few
CASRLSGGPADTEAFF
TGTGCCAGCAGGCTGAGTGGGGGCCCAGCAGACACTGAAGCTTTCTTT
>NA|TRBJ2-3|TRBV18|NA
CASSPPTDTQYF
TGTGCCAGCTCACCACCGACAGATACGCAGTATTTT
>NA|TRBJ2-3|TRBV10-3|NA
CAISEAQATDTQYF
TGTGCCATCAGTGAGGCACAGGCGACAGATACGCAGTATTTT
>NA|TRBJ2-1|TRBV4-1|few
CASSPSGVSVTNEQFF
TGCGCCAGCAGCCCCTCGGGCGTTTCGGTTACAAATGAGCAGTTCTTC
>NA|TRBJ2-1|TRBV7-2|few
CASSLTAPHYNEQFF
TGTGCCAGCAGCTTAACGGCTCCCCACTACAATGAGCAGTTCTTC
>TRBD2|TRBJ2-5|TRBV5-1|NA
CASSLVSSGGQETQYF
TGCGCCAGCAGCTTGGTGTCTAGCGGAGGACAAGAGACCCAGTACTTC
>NA|TRBJ1-6|TRBV27|few
CASSLVAPGRNSPLHF
TGTGCCAGCAGTTTAGTTGCCCCGGGAAGGAATTCACCCCTCCACTTT
>NA|TRBJ1-2|TRBV4-2|NA
CASSPGGGSANYGYTF
TGTGCCAGCAGCCCCGGGGGGGGTAGTGCTAACTATGGCTACACCTTC
>TRBD1|TRBJ1-5|TRBV13|NA
CASSLNRDRGTNSNQPQHF
TGTGCCAGCAGCTTAAACCGGGACAGGGGGACGAATAGCAATCAGCCCCAGCATTTT
>NA|TRBJ2-2|TRBV4-1|NA
CASSQDGGHGELFF
TGCGCCAGCAGCCAAGACGGGGGTCACGGGGAGCTGTTTTTT
>TRBD2|TRBJ2-7|TRBV7-2|NA
CASSLVSGGTSYEQYF
TGTGCCAGCAGCTTAGTGAGCGGGGGGACCTCCTACGAGCAGTACTTC
>TRBD1|TRBJ1-2|TRBV19|NA
CASTHQDRDYGYTF
TGTGCCAGTACCCACCAGGACAGGGACTATGGCTACACCTTC
>NA|TRBJ2-1|TRBV28|few
CASSPPTGTRLVGSYNEQFF
TGTGCCAGCAGTCCTCCCACCGGGACCCGCCTAGTCGGCTCCTACAATGAGCAGTTCTTC
>TRBD1|TRBJ1-1|TRBV27|few
CASSPRTGAEAFF
TGTGCCAGCAGTCCCCGGACAGGAGCTGAAGCTTTCTTT
>NA|TRBJ1-1|TRBV5-4|NA
CASSFIDGKNTEAFF
TGTGCCAGCAGCTTTATTGATGGCAAGAACACTGAAGCTTTCTTT
>TRBD1|TRBJ1-1|TRBV2|NA
CASSGQGITEAFF
TGTGCCAGCAGTGGACAGGGGATCACTGAAGCTTTCTTT
>NA|TRBJ2-7|TRBV29-1|NA
CSVRNGGLYEQYF
TGCAGCGTACGTAACGGGGGACTCTACGAGCAGTACTTC
>TRBD1|TRBJ1-1|TRBV18|few
CASSPGDRRPEAFF
TGTGCCAGCTCACCGGGGGACAGGAGACCTGAAGCTTTCTTT
>NA|TRBJ2-5|TRBV6-1|NA
CASRKGGQETQYF
TGTGCCAGTAGGAAAGGAGGGCAAGAGACCCAGTACTTC
>NA|TRBJ1-2|TRBV7-2|few
CASSLGLEYGYTF
TGTGCCAGCAGCTTAGGACTGGAGTACGGCTACACCTTC
>NA|TRBJ1-3|TRBV7-2|NA
CASSTARTGNTIYF
TGTGCCAGCAGCACCGCGAGGACTGGAAACACCATATATTTT